This T cell receptor beta chain was found in a study of cytomegalovirus exposure and HLA in healthy donors. Overall study context: A previous analysis identified approximately 120 million unique TCR beta sequences derived from roughly 180 million T cells.

Germline CDR1 reads SSHAT; CDR2 reads FNYEAQ (reference sequence). The CDR3 sequence is 13 residues long. Comments on this clone: The junction differs from germline at one of its ends, possibly a read error.

Primers: 60 Vbeta forward and 13 Jbeta reverse. Original processing notes: Later, 75 million to 100 million unique TCR beta chains were counted in an analysis, and some 10 million of them were shared. The method was immunoSEQ multiplex PCR; TCRdb's version includes in-frame clones alone and lacks a portion of them. That table is the source of V, J and clone size, and D and trimming were worked out from the DNA. The sample includes roughly 130,000 clones, 70% to 80% seen only once; the top ten take around 1.8%. The chain is built from TRBV7-7 and TRBJ1-1; D unclear. This clonotype was sampled from a woman aged 45 to 65 in good health and CMV-seronegative. Sequencing was performed on PBMCs. The CDR3 reads CASSLKEDTEAFF. The CDR3 coding sequence is TGTGCTAGCAGCTTAAAGGAGGACACTGAAGCTTTCTTT.